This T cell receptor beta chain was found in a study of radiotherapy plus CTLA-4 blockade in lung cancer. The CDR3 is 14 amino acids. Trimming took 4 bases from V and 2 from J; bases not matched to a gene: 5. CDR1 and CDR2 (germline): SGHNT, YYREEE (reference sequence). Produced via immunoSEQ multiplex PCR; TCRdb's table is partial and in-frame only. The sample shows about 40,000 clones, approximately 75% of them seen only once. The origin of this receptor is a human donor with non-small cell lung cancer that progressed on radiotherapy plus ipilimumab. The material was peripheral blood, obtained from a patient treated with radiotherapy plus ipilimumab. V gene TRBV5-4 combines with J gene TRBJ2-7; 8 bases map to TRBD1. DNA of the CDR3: TGTGCCAGCAGCCAGGACAGGGACACCTACGAGCAGTACTTC. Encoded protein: CASSQDRDTYEQYF.